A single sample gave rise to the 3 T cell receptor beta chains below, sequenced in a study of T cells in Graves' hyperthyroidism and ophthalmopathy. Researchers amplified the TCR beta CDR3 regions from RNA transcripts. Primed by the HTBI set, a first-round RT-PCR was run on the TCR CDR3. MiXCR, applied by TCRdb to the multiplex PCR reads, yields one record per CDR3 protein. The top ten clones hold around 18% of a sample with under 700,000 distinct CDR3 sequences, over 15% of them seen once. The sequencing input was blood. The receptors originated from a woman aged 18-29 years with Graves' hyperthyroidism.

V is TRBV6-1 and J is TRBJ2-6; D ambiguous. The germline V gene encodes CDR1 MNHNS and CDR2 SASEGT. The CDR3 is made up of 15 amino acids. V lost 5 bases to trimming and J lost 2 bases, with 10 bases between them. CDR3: CASSRTAPGANVLTF. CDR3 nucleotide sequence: TGTGCCAGCAGTAGGACGGCCCCTGGGGCCAACGTCCTGACTTTC.

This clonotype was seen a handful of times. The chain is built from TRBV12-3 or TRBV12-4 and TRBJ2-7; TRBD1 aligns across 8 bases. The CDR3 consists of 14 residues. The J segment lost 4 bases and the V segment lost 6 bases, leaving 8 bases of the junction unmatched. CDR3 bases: TGTGCCAGCAGCCCGACAGGGGCCCCTTACGAGCAGTACTTC. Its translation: CASSPTGAPYEQYF.

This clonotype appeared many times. The CDR3 region is CASSRQLVQGRETQYF. CDR3 bases: TGCGCCAGCAGCCGACAACTCGTGCAGGGACGGGAGACCCAGTACTTC. The J gene is TRBJ2-5, the V gene TRBV4-1; D may correspond to TRBD1 or TRBD2 (5 bases each). The CDR3 has 16 amino acids. Germline assignment: CDR1 MGHRA and CDR2 YSYEKL. V was clipped by 4 bases and J by 5 bases, with 20 bases between them.